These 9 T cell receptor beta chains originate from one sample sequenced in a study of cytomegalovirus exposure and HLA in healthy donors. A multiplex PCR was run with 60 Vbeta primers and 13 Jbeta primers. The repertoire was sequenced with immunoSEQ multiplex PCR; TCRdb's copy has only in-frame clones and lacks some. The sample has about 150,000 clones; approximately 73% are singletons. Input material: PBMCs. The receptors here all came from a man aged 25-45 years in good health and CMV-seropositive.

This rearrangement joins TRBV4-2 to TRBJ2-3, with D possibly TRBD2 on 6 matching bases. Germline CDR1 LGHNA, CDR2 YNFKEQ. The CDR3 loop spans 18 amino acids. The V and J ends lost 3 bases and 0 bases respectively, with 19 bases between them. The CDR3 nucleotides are TGTGCCAGCAGCCATGCGGGTGGAGGGTCGGGGAGCACAGATACGCAGTATTTT. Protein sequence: CASSHAGGGSGSTDTQYF.

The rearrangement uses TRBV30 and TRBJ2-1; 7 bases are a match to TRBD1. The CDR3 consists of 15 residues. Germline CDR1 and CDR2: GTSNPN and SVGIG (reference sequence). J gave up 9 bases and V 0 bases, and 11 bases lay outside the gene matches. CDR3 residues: CAWSVLGPTGSEQFF. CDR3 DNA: TGTGCCTGGAGTGTACTTGGACCGACAGGGAGTGAGCAGTTCTTC. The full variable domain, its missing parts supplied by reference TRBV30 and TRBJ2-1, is SQTIHQWPATLVQPVGSPLSLECTVEGTSNPNLYWYRQAAGRGLQLLFYSVGIGQISSEVPQNLSASRPQDRQFILSSKKLLLSDSGFYLCAWSVLGPTGSEQFFGPGTRLTVL.

The CDR3 reads CASSVMTGSTEAFF. The CDR3 DNA is TGCGCCAGCAGTGTCATGACAGGCAGCACTGAAGCTTTCTTT. The chain couples TRBV5-1 to TRBJ1-1; possibly TRBD1 for D (6 bases). Germline V lookup: CDR1 SGHRS, CDR2 YFSETQ. Trimming removed 5 bases at V and 4 bases at J, with 15 bases between. This CDR3 is built from 14 residues.

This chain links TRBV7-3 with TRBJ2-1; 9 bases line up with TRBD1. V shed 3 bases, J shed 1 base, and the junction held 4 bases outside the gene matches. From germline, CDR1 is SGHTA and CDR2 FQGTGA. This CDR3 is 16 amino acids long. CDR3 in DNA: TGTGCCAGCAGCTTCGCCGGGACAGGGTCCTACAATGAGCAGTTCTTC. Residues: CASSFAGTGSYNEQFF.

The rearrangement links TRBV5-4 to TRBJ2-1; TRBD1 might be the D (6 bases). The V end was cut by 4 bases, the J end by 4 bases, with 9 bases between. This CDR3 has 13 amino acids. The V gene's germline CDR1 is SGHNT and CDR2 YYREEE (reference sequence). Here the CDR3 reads CASSGGQYNEQFF. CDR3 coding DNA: TGTGCCAGCAGCGGAGGACAGTACAATGAGCAGTTCTTC.

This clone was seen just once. Here the CDR3 DNA reads TGCGCCAGCAGCTTGGCGGCTAGCCAGGCAGATACGCAGTATTTT. Translation: CASSLAASQADTQYF. The chain links TRBV5-1 to TRBJ2-3, with D perhaps TRBD2 (5 bases). V dropped 0 bases and J dropped 4 bases, with 12 bases sitting between them. Germline V gives CDR1 SGHRS, CDR2 YFSETQ. The CDR3 extends over 15 amino acids. Full variable domain (outside the CDR3, taken from reference TRBV5-1 and TRBJ2-3): KAGVTQTPRYLIKTRGQQVTLSCSPISGHRSVSWYQQTPGQGLQFLFEYFSETQRNKGNFPGRFSGRQFSNSRSEMNVSTLELGDSALYLCASSLAASQADTQYFGPGTRLTVL.

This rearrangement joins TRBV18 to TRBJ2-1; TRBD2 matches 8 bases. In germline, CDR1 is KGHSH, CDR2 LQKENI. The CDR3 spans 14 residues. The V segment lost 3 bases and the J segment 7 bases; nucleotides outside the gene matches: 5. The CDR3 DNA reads TGTGCCAGCTCACCTGCGGGAGGTGCTAATGAGCAGTTCTTC. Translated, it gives CASSPAGGANEQFF.

CDR3 sequence (DNA): TGTGCCAGCAGTTTATCTGGGGCCCTTTGGCCCCAGCATTTT. The encoded protein is CASSLSGALWPQHF. The chain recombines TRBV28 with TRBJ1-5; D may be TRBD1 (5 bases). Germline lookup yields CDR1 MDHEN and CDR2 SYDVKM. V was shortened by 1 base and J by 9 bases, with 13 bases between the two germline ends. The CDR3 totals 14 residues.

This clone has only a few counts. The CDR3 region has the DNA TGTGCCAGCAGCATACTAGCTGGGGAGACCCAGTACTTC. Amino acids: CASSILAGETQYF. The chain recombines TRBV5-5 with TRBJ2-5; a weak D match, TRBD2 (6 bases). Trimming pared 4 bases from V and 5 bases from J, leaving 12 bases between. The CDR3 length is 13 residues. The germline V gene has CDR1 SGHKS and CDR2 YYEKEE (reference sequence).